Listed below are T cell receptor beta chains from one sample, sequenced in a study of cytotoxic CD8 clonotypes in ibrutinib-treated CLL. TCRdb's table, derived via immunoSEQ multiplex PCR, lists solely in-frame clones and lacks some. The table shows 250,000 to 350,000 clones, with around 77% occurring only once. Sample: PBMCs, taken at disease progression, from a patient treated with ibrutinib. The receptors originated from a human donor with chronic lymphocytic leukemia. CDR3s include the opening cysteine and the closing phenylalanine or tryptophan. The D gene is left open where the match is weak. The size of a clone is reported for some rows only, either as once, few or many, or as a class for expanded clones.

V gene,D gene,clone size,CDR3 length,J gene,CDR3 DNA,CDR3 protein
TRBV5-1,TRBD1,.,15,TRBJ1-1,TGCGCCAGCAGCTCGGGACAGATATTGAACACTGAAGCTTTCTTT,CASSSGQILNTEAFF
TRBV10-2,.,few,12,TRBJ2-7,TGCGCCAGCAGCAAATGGTCCTACGAGCAGTACTTC,CASSKWSYEQYF
TRBV2,TRBD1,.,15,TRBJ2-7,TGTGCCAGCAGGGGCGGCAGGGGGAAAGGCTACGAGCAGTACTTC,CASRGGRGKGYEQYF
TRBV7-6,TRBD2,.,21,TRBJ2-1,TGTGCCAGCAGCTTAATCGCTAGCGGGAGTCTACACGCTATTTACGGCAGTGAGCAGTTCTTC,CASSLIASGSLHAIYGSEQFF
TRBV11-2,.,.,14,TRBJ1-5,TGTGCCAGCAGCTTCTTGGGGGGCAATCAGCCCCAGCATTTT,CASSFLGGNQPQHF
TRBV5-5,TRBD1,once,15,TRBJ1-4,TGTGCCAGCAGTCGGACAGGGGGCCTGGGCGAAAAACTGTTTTTT,CASSRTGGLGEKLFF
TRBV7-9,.,.,13,TRBJ2-3,TGTGCCAGCAGGCATGACAGCACAGATACGCAGTATTTT,CASRHDSTDTQYF
TRBV6-5,.,.,15,TRBJ1-5,TGTGCCAGCAGGTTTACAGGCGGCGGGAATCAGCCCCAGCATTTT,CASRFTGGGNQPQHF
TRBV9,.,.,20,TRBJ2-3,TGTGCCAGCAGCGTAACGAGGGGAGCTCTCTTGCGGGGGCGCACAGATACGCAGTATTTT,CASSVTRGALLRGRTDTQYF
TRBV9,.,once,15,TRBJ2-3,TGTGCCAGCAGCGACACCGCATTAACTGACGGTGCGTGGTATTTT,CASSDTALTDGAWYF
TRBV15,TRBD1,.,14,TRBJ1-6,TGTGCCACCAGCAAGGGACAGGGCGTGTCACCCCTCCACTTT,CATSKGQGVSPLHF
TRBV29-1,.,.,12,TRBJ2-7,TGCAGCGTTGTGTCGAGCTCCTACGAGCAGTACTTC,CSVVSSSYEQYF
TRBV6-5,TRBD2,.,15,TRBJ2-7,TGTGCCAGCAGCCCCCGGACTAGCGGGAGTAACGAGCAGTACTTC,CASSPRTSGSNEQYF
TRBV11-2,.,.,12,TRBJ2-1,TGTGCCAGCAGCTTCAATCGGGATGAGCAGTTCTTC,CASSFNRDEQFF
TRBV29-1,.,.,14,TRBJ2-7,TGCAGCGTTGAAGATCAGGTAGGGGCCTACGAGCAGTACTTC,CSVEDQVGAYEQYF
TRBV11-2,.,.,17,TRBJ2-3,TGTGCCAGCAGCTTAACCCCGATAGGCTTCTTCACAGATACGCAGTATTTT,CASSLTPIGFFTDTQYF
TRBV13,.,.,13,TRBJ2-7,TGTGCCAGCAGCGGGGGCCTCGCCCTCGAGCAGTACTTC,CASSGGLALEQYF
TRBV11-3,.,.,13,TRBJ1-1,TGTGCCAGCAGCTTTACAGGGAACACTGAAGCTTTCTTT,CASSFTGNTEAFF
TRBV10-3,TRBD1,.,16,TRBJ1-1,TGTGCCATGTCGGGACAGGGGGCTGGAGGGAACACTGAAGCTTTCTTT,CAMSGQGAGGNTEAFF
TRBV19,.,.,16,TRBJ2-3,TGTGCCAGTAGTATGGGACCCTATGGTAGCACAGATACGCAGTATTTT,CASSMGPYGSTDTQYF
TRBV5-5,.,once,16,TRBJ1-3,TGTGCCAGCAGCTTTTACAGCCTCGCCTCTGGAAACACCATATATTTT,CASSFYSLASGNTIYF
TRBV6-4,.,.,14,TRBJ2-2,TGTGCCAGCAGTGATGAGTGGAACACCGGGGAGCTGTTTTTT,CASSDEWNTGELFF
TRBV6-6,.,.,16,TRBJ2-5,TGTGCCAGCAGGGTAGAAATTGGTAAATTAGAAGAGACCCAGTACTTC,CASRVEIGKLEETQYF
TRBV15,.,.,14,TRBJ1-5,TGTGCCACCAGCTTCGGACAGTTGGGTCAGCCCCAGCATTTT,CATSFGQLGQPQHF
TRBV29-1,.,.,13,TRBJ2-1,TGCAGCCTATGGGAGGCTAGAAGCAATGAGCAGTTCTTC,CSLWEARSNEQFF
TRBV5-1,.,.,15,TRBJ2-1,TGCGCCAGCAGCGCTAACTTGGGCTCCTACAATGAGCAGTTCTTC,CASSANLGSYNEQFF
TRBV4-1,TRBD1,.,15,TRBJ2-3,TGCGCCAGCAGCCAAGTGAGGGGGCACACAGATACGCAGTATTTT,CASSQVRGHTDTQYF